This record concerns one T cell receptor (beta chain) sequence. Its specific antigen is unknown. Base qualities are not at hand, and no much larger clone is one base apart. These data belong to a study of a mutant IDH1 vaccine in newly diagnosed glioma (TCRdb year 2021). About the investigation overall: Across visits V03 through V10, patients got a total of eight vaccinations, given in weeks 1, 3, 5, 7, 11, 15, 19 and 23. Before enrollment, most patients had been given radiochemotherapy with temozolomide as standard therapy, while the rest had received either radiotherapy alone or temozolomide alone. In the chemotherapy-containing groups, vaccination started alongside temozolomide cycles, whereas in patients who had radiotherapy alone it started 4-6 weeks after radiotherapy. Of the roughly 32 patients who were treated, approximately 60% were male and roughly 38% were female, and the mean age was about 40 years. For exploratory analyses, longitudinal TCRB deep sequencing was carried out in about 26 treated patients wherever samples were available. Peripheral blood samples were drawn at six visits, namely V03 (baseline), V05, V07, V10, V12 and V13. The full study reports these points: Selection of PBMC samples for TCRB deep sequencing was based on availability. It was noted by the authors that analyses of patient blood samples could not be reproduced owing to sample limitations. No apparent relationship was observed between pseudoprogression and alterations in the top peripheral T cell clonotypes detected by TCRB sequencing. Across multiple MHC alleles, vaccine-induced immune responses were seen in around 93% of patients.

CDR1 and CDR2 were assigned from the germline V gene as SGHTA and FQGNSA. Ends trimmed: V by 2 bases, J by 3 bases; bases unmatched to a gene: 5. The CDR3 measures 15 amino acids from cysteine to phenylalanine. Only the CDR3 portion is preserved as DNA: 45 bases, with reading frame beginning at the first base. Taken with the paper, the label for time point translates to: week 11, during vaccination. Each vaccine dose was 300 ug of a 20-mer mutant IDH1 peptide in Montanide, given subcutaneously with topical imiquimod. Donors had newly diagnosed WHO grade 3 or 4 IDH1-mutant astrocytomas with loss of nuclear ATRX. The samples were drawn from NOA16, a multicentre, single-arm, open-label phase I trial in Germany that tested a mutant IDH1 peptide vaccine in humans for the first time. Genomic DNA for TCRB sequencing was isolated from EDTA blood with the DNeasy Blood and Tissue Kit. The library was produced with the immunoSEQ multiplex PCR assay. Rearranged TCR beta chain sequences were amplified with the hsTCRB Kit following the manufacturer's protocol. Sequencing of TCRB libraries was carried out on an Illumina MiSeq. The published analysis was carried out like this. The proprietary platform of the kit vendor was used for demultiplexing, trimming and gene mapping. TCRdb took over this immuneACCESS table, retaining in-frame rearrangements with V and J assigned. Such tables are incomplete; in checked studies, under half of the missing clones stem from an unresolved V gene, and the remainder is unexplained. Clone size and V and J calls were adopted from that table, with D and trimming inferred from the DNA. The sample records about 52,000 clones, roughly nine tenths of which are singletons. Clones ranked in the top ten supply around 2.2% of the sample.

This TCR derives from a man aged 50 to 59 with glioma. The chain is made from TRBV7-2 and TRBJ2-5; TRBD2 matches 8 bases in the middle. Sequences were derived from PBMCs, sampled from a glioma patient whose treatment included an IDH1 peptide vaccine. CDR3 region: CASSLIGGVKETQYF. The DNA is as follows: TGTGCCAGCAGCTTAATCGGGGGGGTAAAAGAGACCCAGTACTTC.